This T cell receptor beta chain was identified during a study of blood T cell repertoires in COVID-19. About the research overall: COVID-19 samples, acute and convalescent, were from the United States, Italy and Spain. PBMCs, B-cell-depleted T cells, or T cells were the source of the cDNA or gDNA that made up the material.

Authors' data handling: Estimated nucleated cell counts came from reference gene primer amplification. Generated by immunoSEQ multiplex PCR, the TCRdb table keeps only in-frame clones and is missing some. V and J calls and clone size come straight from that table; D and trimming were deduced from the DNA. The data hold fewer than 120,000 clones, with 70% to 90% observed a single time. CDR1 SNHLY and CDR2 FYNNEI come from the germline V gene. This CDR3 comprises 19 residues. Trimming took 2 bases from V and 5 from J; bases not matched to a gene: 20. The V and J genes are TRBV2 and TRBJ2-5; 7 nucleotides match TRBD2. The TCR comes from a human donor in a cohort sampled during active COVID-19. Material for sequencing was peripheral blood. The CDR3 sequence: CASSEWGGLEGSGSETQYF. CDR3 DNA sequence: TGTGCCAGCAGTGAATGGGGCGGACTAGAGGGGTCGGGGTCGGAGACCCAGTACTTC.